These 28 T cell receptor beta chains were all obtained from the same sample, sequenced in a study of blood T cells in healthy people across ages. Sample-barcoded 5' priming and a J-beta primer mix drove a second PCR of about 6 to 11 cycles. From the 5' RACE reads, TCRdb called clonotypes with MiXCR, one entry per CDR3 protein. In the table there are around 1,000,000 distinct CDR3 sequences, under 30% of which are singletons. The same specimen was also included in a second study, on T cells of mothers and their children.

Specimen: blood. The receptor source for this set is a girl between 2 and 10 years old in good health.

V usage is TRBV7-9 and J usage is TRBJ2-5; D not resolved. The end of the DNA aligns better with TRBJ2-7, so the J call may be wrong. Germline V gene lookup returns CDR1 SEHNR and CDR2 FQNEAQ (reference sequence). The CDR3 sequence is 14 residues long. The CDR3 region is CASSRSGRGDEQYF. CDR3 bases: TGTGCCAGCAGCCGCTCGGGCCGTGGCGACGAGCAGTACTTC.

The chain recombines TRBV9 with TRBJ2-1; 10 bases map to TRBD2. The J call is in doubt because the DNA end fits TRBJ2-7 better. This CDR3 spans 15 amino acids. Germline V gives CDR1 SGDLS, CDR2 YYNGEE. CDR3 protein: CASSETGTSVYEQYF. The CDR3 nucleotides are TGTGCCAGCAGCGAGACCGGGACTAGCGTGTACGAGCAGTACTTC.

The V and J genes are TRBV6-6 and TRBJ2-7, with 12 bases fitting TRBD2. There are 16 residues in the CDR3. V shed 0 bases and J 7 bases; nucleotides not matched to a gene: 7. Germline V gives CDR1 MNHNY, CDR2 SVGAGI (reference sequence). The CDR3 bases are TGTGCCAGCAGTTACTCAGCTAGCGGGGGGGCTGGGGAGCAGTACTTC. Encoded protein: CASSYSASGGAGEQYF.

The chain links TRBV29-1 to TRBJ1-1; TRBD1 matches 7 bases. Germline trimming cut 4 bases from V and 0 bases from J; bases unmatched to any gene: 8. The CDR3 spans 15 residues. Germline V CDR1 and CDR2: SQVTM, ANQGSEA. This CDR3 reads CSVGQGGLLNTEAFF. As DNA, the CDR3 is TGCAGCGTTGGACAGGGAGGTCTTTTGAACACTGAAGCTTTCTTT.

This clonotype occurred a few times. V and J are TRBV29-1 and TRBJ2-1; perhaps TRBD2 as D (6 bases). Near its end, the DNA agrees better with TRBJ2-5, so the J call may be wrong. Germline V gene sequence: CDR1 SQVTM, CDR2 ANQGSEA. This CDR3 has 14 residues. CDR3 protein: CSVEGGKGRQTQYF. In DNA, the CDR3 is TGCAGCGTTGAAGGCGGAAAAGGGAGGCAGACCCAGTACTTC.

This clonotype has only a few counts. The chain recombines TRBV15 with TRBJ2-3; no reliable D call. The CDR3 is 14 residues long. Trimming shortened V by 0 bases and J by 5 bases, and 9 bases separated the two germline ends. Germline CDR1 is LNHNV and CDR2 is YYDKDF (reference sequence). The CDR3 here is CATSRDRVGDTQYF. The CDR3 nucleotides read TGTGCCACCAGCAGAGATAGGGTAGGAGATACGCAGTATTTT.

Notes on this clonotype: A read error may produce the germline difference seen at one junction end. Here the CDR3 DNA reads TGCGTCAGCAGCTTGGATCGGGGGGACGGGACCCAGTACTTC. Its translation: CVSSLDRGDGTQYF. The rearrangement joins TRBV5-1 to TRBJ2-5; 7 bases fit TRBD2. The CDR3 has 14 residues. CDR1 SGHRS and CDR2 YFSETQ come from the germline V gene.

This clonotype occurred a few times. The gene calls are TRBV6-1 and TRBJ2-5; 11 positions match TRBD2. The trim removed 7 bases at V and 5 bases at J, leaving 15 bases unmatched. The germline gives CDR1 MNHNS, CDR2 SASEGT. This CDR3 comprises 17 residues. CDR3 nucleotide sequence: TGTGCCAGCAACCAGGGGGGGCTAGCGGGAGGTCGGGAGACCCAGTACTTC. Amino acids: CASNQGGLAGGRETQYF.

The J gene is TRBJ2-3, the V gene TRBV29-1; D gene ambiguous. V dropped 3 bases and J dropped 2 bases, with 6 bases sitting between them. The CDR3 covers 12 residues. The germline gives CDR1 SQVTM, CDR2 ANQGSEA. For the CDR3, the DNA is TGCAGCGTTGACAGTAACACAGATACGCAGTATTTT. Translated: CSVDSNTDTQYF.

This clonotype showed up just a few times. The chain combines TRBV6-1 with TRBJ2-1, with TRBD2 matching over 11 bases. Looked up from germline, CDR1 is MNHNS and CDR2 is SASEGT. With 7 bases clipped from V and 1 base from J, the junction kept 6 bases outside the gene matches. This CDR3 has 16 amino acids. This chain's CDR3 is CASNLLAGVSYNEQFF. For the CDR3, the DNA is TGTGCCAGCAATCTACTAGCGGGGGTATCCTACAATGAGCAGTTCTTC.

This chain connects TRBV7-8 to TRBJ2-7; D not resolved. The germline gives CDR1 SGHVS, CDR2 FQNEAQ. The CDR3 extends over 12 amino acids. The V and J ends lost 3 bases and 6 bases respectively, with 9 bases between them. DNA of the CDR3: TGTGCCAGCAGCTTCGTCTGGGGCGAGCAGTACTTC. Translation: CASSFVWGEQYF.

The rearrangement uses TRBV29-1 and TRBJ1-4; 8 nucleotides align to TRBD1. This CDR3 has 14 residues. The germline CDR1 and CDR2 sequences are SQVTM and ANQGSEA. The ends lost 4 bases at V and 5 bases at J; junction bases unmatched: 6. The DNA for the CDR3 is TGCAGCGTTGCGTCGACAGGGGTGAATGAAAAACTGTTTTTT. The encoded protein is CSVASTGVNEKLFF.

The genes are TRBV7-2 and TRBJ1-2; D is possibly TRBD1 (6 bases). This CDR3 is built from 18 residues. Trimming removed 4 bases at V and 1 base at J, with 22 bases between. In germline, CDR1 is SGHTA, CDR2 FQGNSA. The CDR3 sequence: CASSSPFPGTSRNYGYTF. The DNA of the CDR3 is TGTGCCAGCAGCTCCCCTTTCCCCGGGACATCCCGTAACTATGGCTACACCTTC. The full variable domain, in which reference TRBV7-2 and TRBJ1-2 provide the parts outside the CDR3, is GAGVSQSPSNKVTEKGKDVELRCDPISGHTALYWYRQSLGQGLEFLIYFQGNSAPDKSGLPSDRFSAERTGGSVSTLTIQRTQQEDSAVYLCASSSPFPGTSRNYGYTFGSGTRLTVV.

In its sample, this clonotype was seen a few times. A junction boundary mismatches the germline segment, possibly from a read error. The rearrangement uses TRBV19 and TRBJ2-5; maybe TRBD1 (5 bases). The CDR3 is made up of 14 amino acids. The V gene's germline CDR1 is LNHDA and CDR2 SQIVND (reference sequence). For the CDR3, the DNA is TGTGCCAGTAGTTTGGATGTGGGGCAAGGGACCCAGTACTTC. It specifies CASSLDVGQGTQYF.

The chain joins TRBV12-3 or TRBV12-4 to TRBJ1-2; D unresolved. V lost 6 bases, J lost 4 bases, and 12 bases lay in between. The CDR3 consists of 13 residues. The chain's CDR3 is CASSVDGIYGYTF. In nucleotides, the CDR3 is TGTGCCAGCAGCGTCGACGGCATCTATGGCTACACCTTC.

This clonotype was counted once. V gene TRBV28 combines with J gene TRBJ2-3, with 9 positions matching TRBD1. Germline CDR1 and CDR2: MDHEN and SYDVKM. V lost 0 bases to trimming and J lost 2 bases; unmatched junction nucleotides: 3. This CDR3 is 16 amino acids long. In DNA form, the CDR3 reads TGTGCCAGCAGTTTATGGGGGACAGGGACCACAGATACGCAGTATTTT. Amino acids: CASSLWGTGTTDTQYF.

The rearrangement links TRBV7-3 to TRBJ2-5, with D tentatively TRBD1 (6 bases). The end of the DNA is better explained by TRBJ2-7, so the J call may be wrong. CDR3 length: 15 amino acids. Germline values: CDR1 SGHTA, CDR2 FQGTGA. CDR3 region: CASSTDSLSSYEQYF. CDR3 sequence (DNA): TGTGCCAGCAGCACGGACAGCCTATCCTCCTACGAGCAGTACTTC.

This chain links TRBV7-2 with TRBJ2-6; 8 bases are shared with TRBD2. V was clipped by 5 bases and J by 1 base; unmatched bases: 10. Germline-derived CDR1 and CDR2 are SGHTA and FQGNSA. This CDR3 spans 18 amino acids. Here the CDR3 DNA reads TGTGCCAGCAGCCCCCAGGTCGGGGGGGCGTCTGGGGCCAACGTCCTGACTTTC. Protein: CASSPQVGGASGANVLTF.

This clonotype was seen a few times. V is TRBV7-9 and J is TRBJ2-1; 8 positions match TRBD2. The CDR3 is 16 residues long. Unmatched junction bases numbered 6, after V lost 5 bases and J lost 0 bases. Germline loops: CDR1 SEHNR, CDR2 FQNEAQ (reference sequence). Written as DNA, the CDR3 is TGTGCCAGCAGCCCAGGACTAGCTTTCTCCTACAATGAGCAGTTCTTC. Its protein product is CASSPGLAFSYNEQFF.

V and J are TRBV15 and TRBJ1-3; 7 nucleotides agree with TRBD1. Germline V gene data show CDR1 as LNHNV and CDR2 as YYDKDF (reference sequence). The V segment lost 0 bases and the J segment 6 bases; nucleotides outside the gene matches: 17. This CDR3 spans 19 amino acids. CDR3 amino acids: CATSRDTSVTGDRENTIYF. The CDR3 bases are TGTGCCACCAGCAGAGATACTTCCGTTACAGGGGATCGGGAAAACACCATATATTTT.

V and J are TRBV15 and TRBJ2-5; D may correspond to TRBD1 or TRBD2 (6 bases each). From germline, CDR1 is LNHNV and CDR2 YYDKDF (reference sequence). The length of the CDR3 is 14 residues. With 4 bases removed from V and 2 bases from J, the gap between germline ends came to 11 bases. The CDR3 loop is CATSTGAGQETQYF. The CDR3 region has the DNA TGTGCCACCAGCACAGGGGCGGGACAAGAGACCCAGTACTTC.

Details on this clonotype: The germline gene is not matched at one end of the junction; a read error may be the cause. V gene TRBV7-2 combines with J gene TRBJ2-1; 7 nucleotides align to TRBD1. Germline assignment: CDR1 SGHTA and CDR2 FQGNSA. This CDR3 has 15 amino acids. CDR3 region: CASSVPGGHSSERFF. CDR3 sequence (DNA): TGTGCCAGCAGCGTACCAGGGGGTCACTCGAGTGAGCGGTTCTTC.

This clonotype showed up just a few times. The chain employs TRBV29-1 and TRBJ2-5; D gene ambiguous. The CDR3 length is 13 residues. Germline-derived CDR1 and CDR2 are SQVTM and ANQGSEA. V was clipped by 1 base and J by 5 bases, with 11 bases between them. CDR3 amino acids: CSVEVVVFETQYF. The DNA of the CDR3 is TGCAGCGTTGAAGTGGTAGTTTTTGAGACCCAGTACTTC.

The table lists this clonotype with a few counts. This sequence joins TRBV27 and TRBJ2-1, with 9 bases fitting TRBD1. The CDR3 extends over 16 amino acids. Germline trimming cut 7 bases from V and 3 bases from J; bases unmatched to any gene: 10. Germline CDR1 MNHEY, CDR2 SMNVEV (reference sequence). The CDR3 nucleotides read TGTGCCAGCATAGGTGGGACAGGGCATTTCTACAATGAGCAGTTCTTC. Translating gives CASIGGTGHFYNEQFF.

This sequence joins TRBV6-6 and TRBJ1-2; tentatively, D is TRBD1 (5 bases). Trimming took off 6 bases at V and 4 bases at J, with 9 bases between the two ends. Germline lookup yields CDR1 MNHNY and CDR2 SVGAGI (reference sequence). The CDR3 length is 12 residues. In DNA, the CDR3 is TGTGCCAGCAGAGGGGCCCCCTATGGCTACACCTTC. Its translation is CASRGAPYGYTF.

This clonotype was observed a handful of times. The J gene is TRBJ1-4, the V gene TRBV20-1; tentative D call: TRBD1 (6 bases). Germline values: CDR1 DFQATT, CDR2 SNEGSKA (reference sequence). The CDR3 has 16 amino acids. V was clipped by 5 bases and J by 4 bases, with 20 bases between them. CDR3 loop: CSAYATGRLFNEKLFF. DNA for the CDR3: TGCAGTGCTTACGCTACAGGGCGGCTCTTTAATGAAAAACTGTTTTTT.

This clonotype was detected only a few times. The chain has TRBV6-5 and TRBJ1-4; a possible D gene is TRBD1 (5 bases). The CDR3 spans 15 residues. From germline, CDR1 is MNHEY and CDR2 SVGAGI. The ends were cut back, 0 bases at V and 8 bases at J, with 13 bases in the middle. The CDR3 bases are TGTGCCAGCAGTTACTCGAGGGGTTATGGGGAAAAACTGTTTTTT. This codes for CASSYSRGYGEKLFF.

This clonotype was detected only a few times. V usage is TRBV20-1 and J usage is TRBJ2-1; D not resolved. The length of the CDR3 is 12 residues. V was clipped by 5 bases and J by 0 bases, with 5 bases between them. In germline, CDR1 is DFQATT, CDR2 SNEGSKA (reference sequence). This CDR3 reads CSAASSYNEQFF. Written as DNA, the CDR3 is TGCAGTGCTGCCTCCTCCTACAATGAGCAGTTCTTC.